This T cell receptor beta chain was observed in a study of CD8+ T cells in alopecia areata. Study results and caveats: The study also sequences resident alphabeta T cells of normal skin in scalp samples. Clonality in lesional scalp, especially alopecia totalis/universalis, exceeded that of normal scalp.

Extracted RNA was reverse transcribed into cDNA, the sequencing template. The repertoire was sequenced with immunoSEQ multiplex PCR; TCRdb's copy has only in-frame clones and lacks some. The sample includes some 120,000 clones, about 51% of them seen just once. V was clipped by 0 bases and J by 9 bases, with 4 bases between them. From germline, CDR1 is SGHNT and CDR2 YYREEE (reference sequence). The CDR3 is made up of 11 amino acids. This clone was counted a single time. What it recognizes is unknown. As part of sample collection, lesional scalp punch biopsies and peripheral blood were taken from alopecia areata patients.

The TCR was taken from a human donor with alopecia areata. Sequencing was done on a sample of NKG2D-low CD8+ T cells sorted from blood. This chain connects TRBV5-4 to TRBJ2-1; D is unresolved. The CDR3 reads CASSLVREQFF. The CDR3 coding sequence is TGTGCCAGCAGCTTGGTCCGTGAGCAGTTCTTC.